The next 15 T cell receptor beta chains were all read from a single sample in a study of cytomegalovirus exposure and HLA in healthy donors. 60 Vbeta and 13 Jbeta primers were used in PCR. The protocol was immunoSEQ multiplex PCR, while the TCRdb copy is restricted to in-frame clones and leaves out a portion. The top ten hold 2% to 2.5% of the sample, which has approximately 260,000 clones, about 83% seen once. Sequenced input: PBMCs. These receptors were collected from a middle-aged woman in good health and CMV-seropositive.

This clone has only a few counts. The V gene is TRBV7-6, the J gene TRBJ1-1; 8 positions agree with TRBD1. Germline lookup yields CDR1 SGHVS and CDR2 FNYEAQ. The V segment lost 2 bases and the J segment 2 bases; nucleotides outside the gene matches: 4. The CDR3 contains 15 residues. CDR3 region: CASSLTTGVNTEAFF. CDR3 coding DNA: TGTGCCAGCAGCTTAACGACAGGGGTTAACACTGAAGCTTTCTTT. Based on the CDR3 plus reference TRBV7-6 and TRBJ1-1, the full variable domain is GAGVSQSPRYKVTKRGQDVALRCDPISGHVSLYWYRQALGQGPEFLTYFNYEAQQDKSGLPNDRFSAERPEGSISTLTIQRTEQRDSAMYRCASSLTTGVNTEAFFGQGTRLTVV.

CDR3: CASGGFGYTF. Here the CDR3 DNA reads TGTGCCAGCGGAGGGTTTGGCTACACCTTC. The chain uses TRBV2 and TRBJ1-2; D gene ambiguous. V dropped 8 bases and J dropped 7 bases, with 8 bases sitting between them. Germline CDR1 is SNHLY and CDR2 is FYNNEI. The CDR3 sequence is 10 residues long.

DNA of the CDR3: TGCGCCAGCAGCCAATCTCACAGGGCGACAGATACGCAGTATTTT. Protein sequence: CASSQSHRATDTQYF. V usage is TRBV4-1 and J usage is TRBJ2-3; tentatively, D is TRBD1 (6 bases). Trimming removed 2 bases at V and 3 bases at J, with 12 bases between. Germline CDR1 and CDR2: MGHRA and YSYEKL. CDR3 length: 15 amino acids.

CDR3 coding DNA: TGTGCCAGCAGTTCGACTAGCGGGAGACTCGAGCAGTACTTC. Its translation is CASSSTSGRLEQYF. The rearrangement joins TRBV28 to TRBJ2-7; 12 positions match TRBD2. The CDR3 runs to 14 residues. V shed 4 bases and J 6 bases; nucleotides not matched to a gene: 4. In germline, CDR1 is MDHEN, CDR2 SYDVKM.

The chain joins TRBV28 to TRBJ1-6; D is ambiguous. In germline, CDR1 is MDHEN, CDR2 SYDVKM. The CDR3 loop spans 17 amino acids. The ends were cut back, 5 bases at V and 6 bases at J, with 20 bases in the middle. This chain's CDR3 is CASSLRTASAPNSPLHF. CDR3 bases: TGTGCCAGCAGTCTTCGGACTGCTAGCGCCCCTAATTCACCCCTCCACTTT.

The chain links TRBV4-3 to TRBJ2-1; 8 nucleotides line up with TRBD1. Unmatched junction bases numbered 4, after V lost 1 base and J lost 5 bases. This CDR3 has 15 amino acids. CDR1 is LGHNA, CDR2 YSLEER, per germline. The CDR3 loop is CASSQGQGANNEQFF. Here the CDR3 DNA reads TGCGCCAGCAGCCAAGGGCAGGGGGCAAACAATGAGCAGTTCTTC.

Remarks on this clone: Other DNA sequences from this sample encode an identical CDR3 as well. The V call is TRBV7-6, the J call TRBJ2-1; 8 nucleotides align to TRBD1. The CDR3 extends over 15 amino acids. Germline V gene data show CDR1 as SGHVS and CDR2 as FNYEAQ. Trimming cost V 0 bases and J 8 bases; bases outside gene matches: 6. The CDR3: CASSLAGQGWYEQFF. The CDR3 DNA is TGTGCCAGCAGCTTAGCAGGACAGGGTTGGTATGAGCAGTTCTTC. Full variable domain (missing parts from reference TRBV7-6 and TRBJ2-1): GAGVSQSPRYKVTKRGQDVALRCDPISGHVSLYWYRQALGQGPEFLTYFNYEAQQDKSGLPNDRFSAERPEGSISTLTIQRTEQRDSAMYRCASSLAGQGWYEQFFGPGTRLTVL.

The chain recombines TRBV11-3 with TRBJ1-2; 8 positions agree with TRBD1. The germline CDR1 and CDR2 sequences are SGHNT and YENEEA. J gave up 6 bases and V 7 bases, and 4 bases lay outside the gene matches. CDR3 size: 12 residues. This CDR3 reads CASTPTGDGYTF. DNA of the CDR3: TGTGCCAGCACCCCGACAGGGGATGGCTACACCTTC.

The genes are TRBV4-3 and TRBJ2-3; D is unresolved. Looked up from germline, CDR1 is LGHNA and CDR2 is YSLEER. This CDR3 is built from 14 residues. Trimming cost V 3 bases and J 2 bases, with 9 bases left between them. The DNA for the CDR3 is TGCGCCAGCAGCCAGGGCCTCCTCACAGATACGCAGTATTTT. Amino acid sequence: CASSQGLLTDTQYF.

The DNA of the CDR3 is TGTGCCAGCAGCTTAGTCGAAACGGCCGGGGAGCTGTTTTTT. Protein: CASSLVETAGELFF. The genes are TRBV7-8 and TRBJ2-2; D is unclear. Germline lookup yields CDR1 SGHVS and CDR2 FQNEAQ. This CDR3 contains 14 residues. The germline V and J ends were trimmed by 1 base and 6 bases, with 9 bases remaining between them.

This chain links TRBV2 with TRBJ2-1, with 7 bases identical to TRBD2. The V segment lost 7 bases and the J segment 4 bases; nucleotides outside the gene matches: 7. This CDR3 comprises 14 residues. CDR1 is SNHLY and CDR2 is FYNNEI in the germline V gene. CDR3 loop: CASIELARYNEQFF. CDR3 in DNA: TGTGCCAGCATCGAACTAGCGAGGTACAATGAGCAGTTCTTC.

J is TRBJ1-5 and V is TRBV5-8; TRBD1 matches 8 bases. This CDR3 has 15 residues. The V segment lost 0 bases and the J segment 7 bases; nucleotides outside the gene matches: 6. Germline lookup yields CDR1 SGHTS and CDR2 YDEGEE. The CDR3 reads CASSLVDREGQPQHF. In nucleotides, the CDR3 is TGTGCCAGCAGCTTGGTGGACAGGGAGGGCCAGCCCCAGCATTTT.

The V and J genes are TRBV11-1 and TRBJ2-2; no firm D call. The V gene's germline CDR1 is SGHAT and CDR2 FQDESV (reference sequence). The CDR3 contains 14 residues. V was cut by 2 bases and J by 4 bases, with 8 bases left in between. In nucleotides, the CDR3 is TGTGCCAGCAGCTTATATCGACTCACCGGGGAGCTGTTTTTT. It yields the protein CASSLYRLTGELFF.

For this clone: A junction boundary mismatches the germline segment, possibly from a read error. The V and J genes are TRBV30 and TRBJ2-7; possibly TRBD2 for D (6 bases). The CDR3 covers 14 residues. CDR1 is GTSNPN, CDR2 SVGIG, per germline (reference sequence). CDR3 sequence (DNA): TGTGCCTGGAGTTCGGTAGGGACTGCCAAACGGCAGTGCTTC. It translates to CAWSSVGTAKRQCF. The whole variable domain, remainder taken from reference TRBV30 and TRBJ2-7, is SQTIHQWPATLVQPVGSPLSLECTVEGTSNPNLYWYRQAAGRGLQLLFYSVGIGQISSEVPQNLSASRPQDRQFILSSKKLLLSDSGFYLCAWSSVGTAKRQCFGPGTRLTVT.

The chain uses TRBV28 and TRBJ2-3, with 7 positions matching TRBD1. Per the germline V gene, CDR1 is MDHEN and CDR2 is SYDVKM. The CDR3 is 18 amino acids. The V gene end was trimmed by 5 bases and the J gene end by 6 bases; junction bases not matched to a gene: 20. The CDR3 protein is CASSQVSARGFSQDTQYF. Written as DNA, the CDR3 is TGTGCCAGCAGTCAAGTATCGGCCAGGGGGTTTTCACAGGATACGCAGTATTTT.